This TCR beta chain stems from a study of shared clonotypes between healthy human individuals. There were only Caucasian adults among the donors, and all lived in Nashville, Tennessee. Libraries were prepared by immunoSEQ multiplex PCR; TCRdb keeps only in-frame clonotypes and omits some of them. Of 1.4 million to 1.5 million clones listed, approximately 96% are singletons. The sequence was collected from a man under 40 in good health. Source material: naive CD4+ T cells sorted from blood. Regarding subset: CD45RA+ positively selected.

CDR3 in amino acids: CSVSGGVATEAFF. CDR3 DNA sequence: TGCAGCGTCTCTGGGGGGGTGGCGACTGAAGCTTTCTTT. The V call is TRBV29-1, the J call TRBJ1-1, with D possibly matching TRBD1 (5 bases). CDR1 and CDR2 from the germline V gene are SQVTM and ANQGSEA. V lost 6 bases, J lost 5 bases, and 16 bases lay in between. This CDR3 is built from 13 residues.